This TCR beta chain is from a study of technical replicates of blood from a few donors. Assay used: immunoSEQ multiplex PCR; TCRdb lists only in-frame clones, some missing. The sample has roughly 74,000 clones, 90% to 95% seen once; the top ten hold approximately 0.41%. This CDR3 spans 15 amino acids. CDR1 KGHSH and CDR2 LQKENI come from the germline V gene. V was pared by 0 bases and J by 3 bases, with 11 bases between. The rearrangement joins TRBV18 to TRBJ1-2; no firm D call. Sample: T cells isolated from PBMCs. This clonotype was obtained from a human donor in good health. In nucleotides, the CDR3 is TGTGCCAGCTCACCACCGAACGGTTTTTACTATGGCTACACCTTC. It codes for CASSPPNGFYYGYTF.